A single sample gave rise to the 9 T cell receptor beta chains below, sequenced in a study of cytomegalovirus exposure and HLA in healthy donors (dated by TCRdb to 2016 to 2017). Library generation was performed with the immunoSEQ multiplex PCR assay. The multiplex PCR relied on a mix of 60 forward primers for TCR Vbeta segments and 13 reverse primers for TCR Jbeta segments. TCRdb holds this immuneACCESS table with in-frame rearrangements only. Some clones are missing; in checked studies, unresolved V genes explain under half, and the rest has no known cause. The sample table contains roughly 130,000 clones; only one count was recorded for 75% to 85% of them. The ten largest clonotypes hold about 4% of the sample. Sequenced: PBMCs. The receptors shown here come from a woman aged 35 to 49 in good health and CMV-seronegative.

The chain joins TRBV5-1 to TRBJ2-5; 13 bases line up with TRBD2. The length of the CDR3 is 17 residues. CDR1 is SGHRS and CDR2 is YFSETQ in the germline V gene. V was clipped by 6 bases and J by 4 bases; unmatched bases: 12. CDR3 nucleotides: TGCGCCAGCACGACTAGCGGGGGGCCCCTCCTAGGAGAGACCCAGTACTTC. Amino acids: CASTTSGGPLLGETQYF. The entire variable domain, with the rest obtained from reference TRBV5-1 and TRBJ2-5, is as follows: KAGVTQTPRYLIKTRGQQVTLSCSPISGHRSVSWYQQTPGQGLQFLFEYFSETQRNKGNFPGRFSGRQFSNSRSEMNVSTLELGDSALYLCASTTSGGPLLGETQYFGPGTRLLVL.

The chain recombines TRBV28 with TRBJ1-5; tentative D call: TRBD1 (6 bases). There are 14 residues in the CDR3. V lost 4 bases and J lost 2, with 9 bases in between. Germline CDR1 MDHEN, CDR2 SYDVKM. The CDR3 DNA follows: TGTGCCAGCAGTTACAGGGTGCGCAATCAGCCCCAGCATTTT. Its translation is CASSYRVRNQPQHF.

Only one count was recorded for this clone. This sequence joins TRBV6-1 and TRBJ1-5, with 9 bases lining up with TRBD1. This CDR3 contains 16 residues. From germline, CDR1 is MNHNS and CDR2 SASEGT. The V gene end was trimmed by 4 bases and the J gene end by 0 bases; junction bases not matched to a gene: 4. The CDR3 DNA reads TGTGCCAGCAGTGCGGGACAGGGCTATAGCAATCAGCCCCAGCATTTT. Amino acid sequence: CASSAGQGYSNQPQHF.

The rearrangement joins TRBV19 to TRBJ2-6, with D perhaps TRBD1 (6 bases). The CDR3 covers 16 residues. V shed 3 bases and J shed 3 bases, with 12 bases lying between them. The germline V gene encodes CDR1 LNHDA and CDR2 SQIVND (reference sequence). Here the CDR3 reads CASSISQGYGANVLTF. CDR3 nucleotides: TGTGCCAGTAGTATCAGCCAGGGGTATGGGGCCAACGTCCTGACTTTC.

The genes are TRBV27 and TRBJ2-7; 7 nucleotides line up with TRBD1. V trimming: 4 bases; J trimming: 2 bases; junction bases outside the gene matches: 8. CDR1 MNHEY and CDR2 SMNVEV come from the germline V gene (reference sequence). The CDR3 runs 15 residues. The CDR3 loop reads CASSSGTAQPYEQYF. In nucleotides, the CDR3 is TGTGCCAGCAGTTCCGGGACAGCCCAACCCTACGAGCAGTACTTC.

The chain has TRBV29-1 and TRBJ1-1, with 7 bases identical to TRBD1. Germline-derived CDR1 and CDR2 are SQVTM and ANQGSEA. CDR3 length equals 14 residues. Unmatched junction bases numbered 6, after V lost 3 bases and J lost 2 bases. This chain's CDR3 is CSVDSGTANTEAFF. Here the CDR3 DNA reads TGCAGCGTTGATTCGGGGACAGCCAACACTGAAGCTTTCTTT.

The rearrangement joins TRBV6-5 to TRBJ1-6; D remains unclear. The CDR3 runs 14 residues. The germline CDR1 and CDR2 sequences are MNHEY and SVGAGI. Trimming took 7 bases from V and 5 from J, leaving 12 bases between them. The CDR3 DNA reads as TGTGCCAGCAATGAGAGGTTGAATAATTCACCCCTCCACTTT. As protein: CASNERLNNSPLHF.

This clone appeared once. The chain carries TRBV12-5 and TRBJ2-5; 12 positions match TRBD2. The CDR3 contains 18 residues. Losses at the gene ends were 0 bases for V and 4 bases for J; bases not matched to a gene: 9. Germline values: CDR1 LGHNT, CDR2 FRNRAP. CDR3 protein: CASGLVPASGGAGETQYF. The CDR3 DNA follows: TGTGCTAGTGGTTTGGTACCGGCTAGCGGGGGGGCCGGAGAGACCCAGTACTTC.

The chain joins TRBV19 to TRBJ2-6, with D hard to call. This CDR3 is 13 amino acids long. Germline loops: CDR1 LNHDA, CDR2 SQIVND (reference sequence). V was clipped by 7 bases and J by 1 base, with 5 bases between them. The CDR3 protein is CASKLSGANVLTF. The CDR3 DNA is TGTGCCAGTAAGCTTTCTGGGGCCAACGTCCTGACTTTC.